The 22 T cell receptor beta chains below all came from one sample that was sequenced in a study of regulatory T cells in long-lasting Graves disease. Both iRepertoire HTBI primers and Arm-PCR of CDR3 regions were used to build the TCR beta libraries. From the multiplex PCR reads, TCRdb called clonotypes with MiXCR, one entry per CDR3 protein. This table holds 500,000 to 700,000 distinct CDR3 sequences, about 15% found once. Documented time point: newly diagnosed GD, antithyroid drugs for less than 3 months. There was RNA extracted from PBMCs, and the TCR library was made from it. The same sample was also studied in work on T cells in Graves' hyperthyroidism and ophthalmopathy.

Sequences were derived from peripheral blood mononuclear cells (PBMCs), sampled at new diagnosis, from a patient treated with antithyroid drugs. The receptors shown here come from a young woman with Graves disease.

This clonotype was detected ten times or more. The CDR3 reads CASSTDKQGYEQYF. The CDR3 DNA reads as TGTGCCAGCAGTACCGATAAACAGGGCTACGAGCAGTACTTC. The chain couples TRBV27 to TRBJ2-7; the D gene is possibly TRBD1 (6 bases). Deletions cut 5 bases from V and 3 bases from J, with 14 bases between. Germline V CDR1 and CDR2: MNHEY, SMNVEV (reference sequence). The CDR3 extends over 14 amino acids.

The genes are TRBV7-3 and TRBJ2-5, with 8 bases lining up with TRBD1. The junction had 8 bases not matched to a gene; V was cut back by 3 bases and J by 5 bases. The germline gives CDR1 SGHTA, CDR2 FQGTGA. CDR3 length equals 15 residues. CDR3 nucleotides: TGTGCCAGCAGCTTTAGACAGGGGAGCGGGGAGACCCAGTACTTC. The encoded protein is CASSFRQGSGETQYF. Full variable domain (rest looked up from reference TRBV7-3 and TRBJ2-5): GAGVSQTPSNKVTEKGKYVELRCDPISGHTALYWYRQSLGQGPEFLIYFQGTGAADDSGLPNDRFFAVRPEGSVSTLKIQRTERGDSAVYLCASSFRQGSGETQYFGPGTRLLVL.

This rearrangement joins TRBV18 to TRBJ1-2, with D possibly matching TRBD1 (5 bases). CDR1 KGHSH and CDR2 LQKENI come from the germline V gene. CDR3 length: 13 residues. Trimming took off 3 bases at V and 7 bases at J, with 12 bases between the two ends. For the CDR3, the DNA is TGTGCCAGCTCACCCCCCCCAGGGACTGGCTACACCTTC. Protein: CASSPPPGTGYTF.

This sequence joins TRBV7-2 and TRBJ2-4, with TRBD1 identical over 9 bases. CDR3 length: 15 amino acids. Germline V lookup: CDR1 SGHTA, CDR2 FQGNSA. With 3 bases clipped from V and 9 bases from J, the junction kept 9 bases outside the gene matches. CDR3 protein: CASSLGDRVLTIQYF. Here the CDR3 DNA reads TGTGCCAGCAGCTTGGGGGACAGGGTTTTGACCATTCAGTACTTC.

This clonotype was picked up many times. The chain has TRBV5-1 and TRBJ2-1; 7 nucleotides line up with TRBD1. Germline CDR1 and CDR2: SGHRS and YFSETQ. The CDR3 runs 16 residues. Trimming at V came to 3 bases and at J to 14 bases, leaving 20 bases not matched to a gene. The CDR3 coding sequence is TGCGCCAGCAGCTCTTCCGGGACAGAGGACCCGATTTCTGAGTTCTTC. Amino acids: CASSSSGTEDPISEFF.

The chain uses TRBV7-8 and TRBJ2-4; the match to TRBD1 covers 8 bases. The CDR3 is made up of 16 amino acids. Trimming cost V 5 bases and J 0 bases; bases outside gene matches: 6. The germline V gene encodes CDR1 SGHVS and CDR2 FQNEAQ. CDR3 sequence: CASSKDRGRAKNIQYF. In nucleotides, the CDR3 is TGTGCCAGCAGCAAAGACAGGGGTCGAGCCAAAAACATTCAGTACTTC.

Many counts were recorded for this clonotype. The chain carries TRBV2 and TRBJ2-5; 9 nucleotides agree with TRBD2. Germline values: CDR1 SNHLY, CDR2 FYNNEI. The CDR3 has 18 amino acids. V shed 5 bases, J shed 6 bases, and the junction held 19 bases outside the gene matches. The CDR3 coding sequence is TGTGCCAGCAGTCGGCTCGGCCCCGGGCGGGAGGGCCAGAAGACCCAGTACTTC. Amino acids: CASSRLGPGREGQKTQYF.

Details on this clonotype: This may arise from a read error, as a much more abundant clone is one base away. This sequence joins TRBV28 and TRBJ2-7; tentatively, D is TRBD2 (6 bases). CDR1 is MDHEN, CDR2 SYDVKM, per germline. The CDR3 loop spans 13 amino acids. The CDR3 sequence: CASRLSGPYKQYF. Here the CDR3 DNA reads TGTGCCAGCAGGCTTAGCGGACCCTACAAGCAGTACTTC.

In this sample, this clonotype turned up many times. In DNA form, the CDR3 reads TGCAGTGCCTATCCTCAGGGGTACAATGAGCAGTTCTTC. Translated, it gives CSAYPQGYNEQFF. The rearrangement joins TRBV20-1 to TRBJ2-1, with D possibly TRBD1 on 6 matching bases. V was pared by 6 bases and J by 4 bases, with 13 bases between. Germline assignment: CDR1 DFQATT and CDR2 SNEGSKA (reference sequence). The CDR3 has 13 amino acids.

The chain has TRBV6-1 and TRBJ2-1; 9 nucleotides agree with TRBD2. The CDR3 totals 14 residues. Unmatched junction bases numbered 7, after V lost 6 bases and J lost 7 bases. Germline CDR1 MNHNS, CDR2 SASEGT. The CDR3 DNA is TGTGCCAGCAGCTTAGGACTAGCGTTTAATGAGCAGTTCTTC. Translating gives CASSLGLAFNEQFF.

The gene calls are TRBV12-3 or TRBV12-4 and TRBJ1-5; perhaps TRBD1 as D (5 bases). This CDR3 has 16 residues. Trimming cost V 6 bases and J 6 bases, with 21 bases left between them. For the CDR3, the DNA is TGTGCCAGCAGAACTACCGGAGCAGGGCCGGGTCAGCCCCAGCATTTT. Translated, it gives CASRTTGAGPGQPQHF.

This clonotype was seen repeatedly, ten times or more. The J gene is TRBJ1-2, the V gene TRBV28; D gene unclear. The germline gives CDR1 MDHEN, CDR2 SYDVKM. This CDR3 comprises 13 residues. The V end lost 2 bases, the J end lost 8 bases, and 12 bases lay between the germline ends. In DNA form, the CDR3 reads TGTGCCAGCAGTTTAACTAACAGTCTAGGCTACACCTTC. Translation gives CASSLTNSLGYTF.

The V gene is TRBV9, the J gene TRBJ2-7; maybe TRBD2 (5 bases). The V and J ends lost 0 bases and 2 bases respectively, with 18 bases between them. The CDR3 has 17 amino acids. Germline V gene data show CDR1 as SGDLS and CDR2 as YYNGEE. CDR3 nucleotide sequence: TGTGCCAGCAGCGTAGAGGGTGGAGGCTCGACCGCCTACGAGCAGTACTTC. Its protein is CASSVEGGGSTAYEQYF.

This clonotype was found a few times. In nucleotides, the CDR3 is TGTGCCGTTACAGGGGGTTTCGGTGGCTGGGCAGATACGCAGTATTTT. Its protein product is CAVTGGFGGWADTQYF. V gene TRBV28 combines with J gene TRBJ2-3; 8 nucleotides align to TRBD1. The length of the CDR3 is 16 residues. J was trimmed by 4 bases and V by 11 bases; bases with no gene match: 17. The germline CDR1 and CDR2 sequences are MDHEN and SYDVKM.

This clonotype was found a few times. The chain employs TRBV25-1 and TRBJ1-1; TRBD1 might be the D (5 bases). Germline V gives CDR1 MGHDK, CDR2 SYGVNS. V was trimmed by 8 bases and J by 1 base, leaving 11 bases between them. The CDR3 runs 13 residues. As DNA, the CDR3 is TGTGCCAGCCATCCGCAGGGGAACACTGAAGCTTTCTTT. Its translation is CASHPQGNTEAFF.

This clonotype has ten or more counts. The chain is built from TRBV2 and TRBJ1-1; D ambiguous. The CDR3 loop spans 12 amino acids. CDR1 SNHLY and CDR2 FYNNEI come from the germline V gene. Trimming pared 4 bases from V and 2 bases from J, leaving 5 bases between. The CDR3 DNA is TGTGCCAGCAGTGTCTTAAACACTGAAGCTTTCTTT. This translates into CASSVLNTEAFF.

This clonotype was observed many times. The CDR3 spells CASSTRDRARGYTF. The DNA for the CDR3 is TGTGCCAGTAGTACCCGGGACAGGGCACGCGGCTACACCTTC. The chain links TRBV19 to TRBJ1-2; 9 bases align to TRBD1. Germline CDR1 and CDR2: LNHDA and SQIVND (reference sequence). Trimming removed 4 bases from V and 8 bases from J; junction bases left unmatched: 8. The CDR3 is 14 residues long.

This clonotype was recorded many times. The chain has TRBV2 and TRBJ1-5; no definite D call. The CDR3 spans 12 residues. Germline CDR1 and CDR2: SNHLY and FYNNEI. V was clipped by 5 bases and J by 4 bases, with 6 bases between them. The CDR3 nucleotides read TGTGCCAGCAGTCCCGAGAATCAGCCCCAGCATTTT. Its translation: CASSPENQPQHF.

The genes are TRBV20-1 and TRBJ1-1; D gene unclear. The V end was cut by 5 bases, the J end by 4 bases, with 8 bases between. The CDR3 contains 11 residues. CDR1 is DFQATT and CDR2 is SNEGSKA in the germline V gene (reference sequence). This CDR3 reads CSAWIFTEAFF. The DNA of the CDR3 is TGCAGTGCTTGGATTTTCACTGAAGCTTTCTTT.

The J gene is TRBJ2-3, the V gene TRBV19; perhaps TRBD1 as D (6 bases). From germline, CDR1 is LNHDA and CDR2 SQIVND (reference sequence). The CDR3 is made up of 13 amino acids. V was clipped by 4 bases and J by 8 bases, with 13 bases between them. CDR3 sequence: CASSTRTAGTQYF. CDR3 coding DNA: TGTGCCAGTAGTACCCGGACAGCAGGTACGCAGTATTTT.

The sample holds many counts of this clonotype. This chain joins TRBV29-1 and TRBJ2-7, with TRBD2 identical over 12 bases. The junction had 5 bases not matched to a gene; V was cut back by 2 bases and J by 3 bases. Germline CDR1 reads SQVTM; CDR2 reads ANQGSEA. The CDR3 has 15 amino acids. CDR3: CSVEPPSGRVYEQYF. The CDR3 bases are TGCAGCGTTGAACCCCCTAGCGGGAGGGTCTACGAGCAGTACTTC.

Only a few counts were recorded for this clonotype. The genes are TRBV20-1 and TRBJ2-7; perhaps TRBD1 as D (5 bases). The CDR3 totals 13 residues. In germline, CDR1 is DFQATT, CDR2 SNEGSKA (reference sequence). Trimming shortened V by 2 bases and J by 1 base, and 9 bases separated the two germline ends. The CDR3 loop is CSARSTVSYEQYF. For the CDR3, the DNA is TGCAGTGCTAGATCGACAGTTTCCTACGAGCAGTACTTC.